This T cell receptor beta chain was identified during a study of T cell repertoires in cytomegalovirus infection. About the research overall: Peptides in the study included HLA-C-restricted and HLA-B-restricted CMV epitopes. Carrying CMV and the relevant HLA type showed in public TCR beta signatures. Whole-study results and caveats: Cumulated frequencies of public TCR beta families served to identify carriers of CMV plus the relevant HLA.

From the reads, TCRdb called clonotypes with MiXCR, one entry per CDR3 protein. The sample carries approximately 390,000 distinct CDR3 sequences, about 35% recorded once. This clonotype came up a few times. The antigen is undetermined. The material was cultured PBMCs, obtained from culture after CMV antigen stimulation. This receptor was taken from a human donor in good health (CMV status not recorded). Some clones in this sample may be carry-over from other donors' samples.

CDR3 bases: TGTGCCAGCAGTTTGTTTGGGGGGGACAGCCCGGTCTCGCAGTACTTC. The encoded protein is CASSLFGGDSPVSQYF. The V and J genes are TRBV28 and TRBJ2-7; D tentatively reads TRBD1 or TRBD2 (7 bases each). The length of the CDR3 is 16 residues. CDR1 is MDHEN and CDR2 is SYDVKM in the germline V gene. V was pared by 3 bases and J by 9 bases, with 24 bases between.